The clone carrying this T cell receptor beta chain has at least ten counts. This specimen comes from a study of T cells after yellow fever vaccination. In the study overall: Preparing low-cell-number fractions relied on SMART-Seq v4 Ultra Low Input.

One entry per CDR3 protein results from TCRdb running MiXCR on the 5' RACE reads. The table records 250,000 to 350,000 distinct CDR3 sequences, around 6.8% of them present only once. The clonotype comes from a man younger than 35 who received the YFV17D yellow fever vaccine. The specimen was PBMCs, collected about 49 days after the first yellow fever vaccination.

CDR3 region: CASSREGTSSLPGDTGELFF. The CDR3 DNA is TGTGCCAGCAGTCGGGAGGGGACTAGCTCTCTGCCTGGGGACACCGGGGAGCTGTTTTTT. The gene calls are TRBV6-4 and TRBJ2-2; 9 bases are a match to TRBD2. The CDR3 has 20 residues. Germline V CDR1 and CDR2: MRHNA, SNTAGT. V lost 5 bases, J lost 3 bases, and 19 bases stayed unmatched.